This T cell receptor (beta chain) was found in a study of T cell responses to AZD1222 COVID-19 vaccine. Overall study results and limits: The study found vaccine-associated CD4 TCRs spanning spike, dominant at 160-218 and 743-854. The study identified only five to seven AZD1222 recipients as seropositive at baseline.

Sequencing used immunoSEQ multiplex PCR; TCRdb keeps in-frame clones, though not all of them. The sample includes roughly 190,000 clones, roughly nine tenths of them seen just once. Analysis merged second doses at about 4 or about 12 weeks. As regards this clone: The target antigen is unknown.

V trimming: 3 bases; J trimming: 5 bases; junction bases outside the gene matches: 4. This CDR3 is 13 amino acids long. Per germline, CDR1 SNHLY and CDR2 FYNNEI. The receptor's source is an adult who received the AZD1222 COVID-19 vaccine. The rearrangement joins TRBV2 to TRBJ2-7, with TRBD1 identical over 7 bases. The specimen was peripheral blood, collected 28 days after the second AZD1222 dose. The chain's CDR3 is CASSENRGHEQYF. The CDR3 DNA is TGTGCCAGCAGTGAGAACAGGGGCCACGAGCAGTACTTC.